These 12 T cell receptor beta chains came from one sample sequenced in a study of OX40 agonist ivuxolimab in advanced cancers. TCRdb's table, derived via immunoSEQ multiplex PCR, lists solely in-frame clones and lacks some. The repertoire includes 40,000 to 50,000 clones, 70% to 85% of them detected once, and more than 1.5% sits in the top ten. The source material was CD4+ or CD8+ T cells sorted from blood, sampled in a trial of the OX40 agonist ivuxolimab. These receptors came from an adult with an advanced solid tumor such as melanoma, head and neck, liver or kidney cancer.

The chain carries TRBV7-3 and TRBJ1-2; D is perhaps TRBD1 (5 bases). Germline V gene lookup returns CDR1 SGHTA and CDR2 FQGTGA. V was clipped by 2 bases and J by 2 bases, with 15 bases between them. The CDR3 runs to 16 residues. CDR3 in DNA: TGTGCCAGCAGCTTAGCGCCGGCAGGGATAAACTATGGCTACACCTTC. This encodes CASSLAPAGINYGYTF.

The rearrangement uses TRBV11-3 and TRBJ1-1; 7 nucleotides align to TRBD1. V dropped 5 bases and J dropped 9; count of bases not matched to a gene: 9. The germline V gene has CDR1 SGHNT and CDR2 YENEEA. This CDR3 region has 13 residues. Written as DNA, the CDR3 is TGTGCCAGCAGCCAGTCCCGGGACAGAAAAGCTTTCTTT. Translating gives CASSQSRDRKAFF.

DNA of the CDR3: TGTGCCAGCAGCCAAGAGGAACTAGCGGGGGACACCGGGGAGCTGTTTTTT. This translates into CASSQEELAGDTGELFF. The rearrangement joins TRBV4-2 to TRBJ2-2; TRBD2 agrees at 11 bases. The CDR3 is 17 residues long. CDR1 LGHNA and CDR2 YNFKEQ come from the germline V gene. V gave up 0 bases and J gave up 3 bases; unmatched junction bases: 3.

V is TRBV20-1 and J is TRBJ1-2, with unresolved D. This CDR3 region has 11 residues. Germline V CDR1 and CDR2: DFQATT, SNEGSKA (reference sequence). Trimming left V 6 bases short and J 7 bases short, with 12 bases between. CDR3 residues: CSASSYVGYTF. The CDR3 DNA reads TGCAGTGCCTCCTCCTATGTTGGCTACACCTTC.

This sequence joins TRBV9 and TRBJ1-1; unclear D gene. CDR1 and CDR2 from the germline V gene are SGDLS and YYNGEE. V was pared by 6 bases and J by 0 bases, with 9 bases between. CDR3 length: 13 amino acids. The CDR3 loop is CASTTALNTEAFF. The CDR3 DNA reads TGTGCCAGCACCACAGCCTTGAACACTGAAGCTTTCTTT.

This clone was recorded only once. The chain couples TRBV4-1 to TRBJ2-1; the D gene could be TRBD1 or TRBD2 (6 bases each). The CDR3 runs to 17 residues. CDR1 and CDR2 (germline): MGHRA, YSYEKL. Deletions cut 3 bases from V and 2 bases from J, with 17 bases between. CDR3 nucleotides: TGCGCCAGCAGCCACCCACCGGGGGCGAAGACCTACAATGAGCAGTTCTTC. Translation gives CASSHPPGAKTYNEQFF.

This rearrangement joins TRBV2 to TRBJ1-5; possibly TRBD1 for D (5 bases). This CDR3 is built from 13 residues. Between the trimmed V and J ends, which lost 7 bases and 1 base, there was a span of 8 bases. Germline V CDR1 and CDR2: SNHLY, FYNNEI. CDR3 nucleotide sequence: TGTGCCAGCAAAAGGGACAGCAATCAGCCCCAGCATTTT. It codes for CASKRDSNQPQHF.

The rearrangement uses TRBV4-3 and TRBJ2-4; D is ambiguous. V gave up 0 bases and J gave up 0 bases, with 12 bases separating them. Germline CDR1 is LGHNA and CDR2 is YSLEER. This CDR3 is built from 17 residues. The CDR3 DNA reads as TGCGCCAGCAGCCAAGATCTCCAGATCTTAGCCAAAAACATTCAGTACTTC. Encoded protein: CASSQDLQILAKNIQYF.

V usage is TRBV5-4 and J usage is TRBJ1-4, with a possible D match to TRBD1 (5 bases). The CDR3 spans 13 residues. CDR1 is SGHNT and CDR2 is YYREEE in the germline V gene (reference sequence). Trimming pared 8 bases from V and 5 bases from J, leaving 13 bases between. The CDR3 nucleotides are TGTGCCAGTCGGGGGGGAACGAATGAAAAACTGTTTTTT. As protein: CASRGGTNEKLFF.

This clone was counted a single time. The chain joins TRBV6-1 to TRBJ1-1; D is uncertain. The germline gives CDR1 MNHNS, CDR2 SASEGT. Trimming removed 2 bases from V and 9 bases from J, with 13 bases in between. The length of the CDR3 is 13 residues. The CDR3 is CASSEMGPRQAFF. The CDR3 DNA reads as TGTGCCAGCAGTGAAATGGGTCCCCGGCAAGCTTTCTTT.

The chain joins TRBV27 to TRBJ1-6; a possible D gene is TRBD1 (6 bases). The V end was cut by 4 bases, the J end by 13 bases, with 20 bases between. Per germline, CDR1 MNHEY and CDR2 SMNVEV (reference sequence). The CDR3 runs to 15 residues. The CDR3 reads CASSYGQPSTYPLHF. The CDR3 DNA follows: TGTGCCAGCAGTTATGGACAGCCTAGCACCTACCCCCTCCACTTT.

By sample fraction, this clone is medium-sized. This chain connects TRBV30 to TRBJ2-2, with 8 nucleotides matching TRBD1. CDR1 is GTSNPN, CDR2 SVGIG, per germline (reference sequence). With V trimmed by 5 bases and J by 13 bases, 12 bases remained unmatched. The CDR3 is 13 amino acids. The CDR3 loop reads CAWSGRGQGRLFF. The CDR3 coding sequence is TGTGCCTGGTCCGGGAGAGGACAGGGACGGCTGTTTTTT.